This T cell receptor beta chain originates from a study of T-cell reconstitution after alpha-beta-depleted transplantation in children. The CDR3 extends over 14 amino acids. The V gene lost 2 bases and the J gene lost 1 base, with 5 bases spanning the gap. Germline V lookup: CDR1 LNHDA, CDR2 SQIVND (reference sequence). This clonotype was detected only a few times. During its preparation, the TCRbeta library received unique molecular identifiers. TCRdb reprocessed the PCR reads via MiXCR and lists one record per CDR3 protein. This table holds 450,000 to 600,000 distinct CDR3 sequences, 10% to 13% found once.

This TCR derives from a child aged 2 to 15 with inherited bone marrow failure, due to receive a stem cell transplant. This specimen consisted of PBMCs, obtained before TCRalphabeta/CD19-depleted stem cell transplant. The V gene is TRBV19, the J gene TRBJ2-2; unclear D gene. CDR3 DNA sequence: TGTGCCAGTAGTATATACGAGAACACCGGGGAGCTGTTTTTT. Its translation is CASSIYENTGELFF.